This passage covers 10 T cell receptor beta chains from one sample sequenced in a study of blood T cell repertoires in COVID-19. Here immunoSEQ multiplex PCR was the method, and the copy in TCRdb shows in-frame clones only, minus some. Counted here are about 59,000 clones, 91% occurring once; the ten biggest clones make up around 9%. The sequenced sample consisted of peripheral blood. These receptors all stem from a human donor in a cohort sampled during active COVID-19.

J is TRBJ2-1 and V is TRBV28; 10 positions match TRBD2. Germline-derived CDR1 and CDR2 are MDHEN and SYDVKM. Germline trimming cut 6 bases from V and 8 bases from J; bases unmatched to any gene: 22. The CDR3 length is 19 residues. CDR3 coding DNA: TGTGCCAGCAGATTCTCTAGCGGGGGTGGATCCTACAATTCGGATGAGCAGTTCTTC. Translation: CASRFSSGGGSYNSDEQFF.

CDR3 sequence (DNA): TGTGCCAGCAGCCACCGGGACAGGGGCTACGAGCAGTACTTC. Its translation: CASSHRDRGYEQYF. The V and J genes are TRBV3-1 (or the pseudogene TRBV3-2) and TRBJ2-7; the match to TRBD1 covers 10 bases. The V gene end was trimmed by 3 bases and the J gene end by 3 bases; junction bases not matched to a gene: 2. The CDR3 contains 14 residues. Germline CDR1 and CDR2: LGHDT and YNNKEL (reference sequence).

The rearrangement uses TRBV19 and TRBJ2-7; D unclear. Germline CDR1 and CDR2: LNHDA and SQIVND (reference sequence). The CDR3 totals 14 residues. V was cut by 6 bases and J by 0 bases, with 12 bases left in between. CDR3 residues: CASSWQKSSYEQYF. CDR3 nucleotide sequence: TGTGCCAGTAGCTGGCAGAAATCCTCCTACGAGCAGTACTTC.

The J gene is TRBJ2-7, the V gene TRBV3-1 (or the pseudogene TRBV3-2), with D perhaps matching TRBD2 (6 bases). Germline values: CDR1 LGHDT, CDR2 YNNKEL (reference sequence). The CDR3 covers 12 residues. Trimming cost V 4 bases and J 7 bases, with 11 bases left between them. The chain's CDR3 is CASSLVRGEQYF. In DNA form, the CDR3 reads TGTGCCAGCAGCCTCGTTCGGGGGGAGCAGTACTTC.

The chain recombines TRBV1 with TRBJ1-4; the D segment call TRBD1 is taken from the table without a DNA check. TRBV1 is given as a pseudogene. The CDR3 runs 14 residues. In DNA form, the CDR3 reads TGCACCAGCAGCCACAGGCAGACTAATGAAAAACTGTTTTTT. Translated, it gives CTSSHRQTNEKLFF.

The chain uses TRBV6-2 or TRBV6-3 and TRBJ1-1, with a weak D call TRBD1 (6 bases). The CDR3 loop spans 14 amino acids. Germline CDR1 MNHEY, CDR2 SVGEGT. V shed 3 bases and J shed 3 bases, with 11 bases lying between them. The CDR3 nucleotides are TGTGCCAGCAGTTATGGGGGCGCGGACACTGAAGCTTTCTTT. Translating it yields CASSYGGADTEAFF.

The V and J genes are TRBV7-9 and TRBJ2-1, with 14 bases lining up with TRBD2. Trimming took 6 bases from V and 7 from J; bases not matched to a gene: 8. The CDR3 consists of 16 residues. The germline V gene has CDR1 SEHNR and CDR2 FQNEAQ (reference sequence). DNA of the CDR3: TGTGCCAGCAGACGAGACCGGACTAGCGGGAGGAATGAGCAGTTCTTC. Its translation is CASRRDRTSGRNEQFF.

The chain recombines TRBV9 with TRBJ2-3; a weak D match, TRBD1 (5 bases). Germline values: CDR1 SGDLS, CDR2 YYNGEE. Trimming pared 0 bases from V and 1 base from J, leaving 12 bases between. The CDR3 is 16 residues long. As DNA, the CDR3 is TGTGCCAGCAGCGTAGTCCCCACAGGAGGCACAGATACGCAGTATTTT. This codes for CASSVVPTGGTDTQYF.

V gene TRBV12-2 combines with J gene TRBJ1-4. TRBV12-2 is classified as a pseudogene. This CDR3 contains 18 residues. CDR3 region: CASRLSGLSHQPNEKLFF. CDR3 DNA sequence: TGTGCAAGTCGCTTGTCGGGACTGAGCCACCAGCCAAATGAAAAACTGTTTTTT.

The CDR3 DNA sequence: TGTGCCAGCAGCCAATCGATGGGACAGGGGCACAATGAGCAGTTCTTC. It yields the protein CASSQSMGQGHNEQFF. This chain connects TRBV27 to TRBJ2-1; TRBD1 matches 10 bases. V trimming: 6 bases; J trimming: 5 bases; junction bases outside the gene matches: 10. CDR1 and CDR2 (germline): MNHEY, SMNVEV (reference sequence). This CDR3 contains 16 residues.